The 8 T cell receptor beta chains below were found in one sample sequenced in a study of T-cell reconstitution after alpha-beta-depleted transplantation in children. Unique molecular identifiers were built into the TCRbeta library. MiXCR, run by TCRdb on the PCR reads, gives a single entry per CDR3 protein. The table shows 200,000 to 250,000 distinct CDR3 sequences, with 11% occurring only once. The sequenced sample was PBMCs, obtained before TCRalphabeta/CD19-depleted stem cell transplant. The receptors originated from a child in the first two years of life with acute myeloid leukemia, due to receive a stem cell transplant.

This clonotype was seen once. This sequence may be a read error, since a much larger clone differs from it by one base. The chain joins TRBV28 to TRBJ2-1; 8 bases align to TRBD2. V lost 4 bases and J lost 5; bases outside the gene matches: 13. The length of the CDR3 is 17 residues. CDR1 MDHEN and CDR2 SYDVKM come from the germline V gene. CDR3 in DNA: TGTGCCAGCAGTTCGGGTTCACTAGCGGAGAGGAACAATGAGCAGTTCTTC. Protein: CASSSGSLAERNNEQFF.

The gene calls are TRBV20-1 and TRBJ1-1; 7 bases are a match to TRBD1. CDR1 and CDR2 (germline): DFQATT, SNEGSKA (reference sequence). This CDR3 has 15 amino acids. J was trimmed by 3 bases and V by 0 bases; bases with no gene match: 7. The CDR3 protein is CSAREIWTGHTEAFF. For the CDR3, the DNA is TGCAGTGCTAGAGAAATATGGACAGGCCACACTGAAGCTTTCTTT.

This clonotype occurred a few times. This chain joins TRBV11-3 and TRBJ2-5; no clear D. This CDR3 has 14 amino acids. Trimming stripped 1 base from V and 1 base from J, with 7 bases between. Germline CDR1 and CDR2: SGHNT and YENEEA. As DNA, the CDR3 is TGTGCCAGCAGCTTAGTGTTAAGCCAAGAGACCCAGTACTTC. Its translation is CASSLVLSQETQYF.

This clonotype has a handful of counts. The chain uses TRBV29-1 and TRBJ2-4, with 9 bases identical to TRBD2. After removal of 7 bases from V and 0 bases from J, the junction contained 10 bases not matched to a gene. CDR3 size: 16 residues. Per the germline V gene, CDR1 is SQVTM and CDR2 is ANQGSEA. The CDR3 spells CSAGGSGGLAKNIQYF. The CDR3 DNA reads TGCAGCGCGGGGGGTAGCGGGGGACTAGCCAAAAACATTCAGTACTTC.

This clonotype came up many times. V and J are TRBV20-1 and TRBJ1-3; D is uncertain. The CDR3 runs to 15 residues. V was pared by 1 base and J by 0 bases, with 10 bases between. Germline V gives CDR1 DFQATT, CDR2 SNEGSKA (reference sequence). In nucleotides, the CDR3 is TGCAGTGCTAGAGCCCTGCGGTACTCTGGAAACACCATATATTTT. Translated: CSARALRYSGNTIYF.

This chain connects TRBV7-9 to TRBJ2-7, with 8 bases that match TRBD1. Trimming took 4 bases from V and 0 from J; bases not matched to a gene: 5. Germline CDR1 and CDR2: SEHNR and FQNEAQ (reference sequence). The CDR3 covers 15 residues. The CDR3 spells CASSWGQVTSYEQYF. The CDR3 nucleotides are TGTGCCAGCAGCTGGGGACAGGTTACCTCCTACGAGCAGTACTTC.

The sample holds many counts of this clonotype. The rearrangement uses TRBV12-3 or TRBV12-4 and TRBJ2-3; 9 bases match TRBD2. The CDR3 length is 16 residues. J was trimmed by 2 bases and V by 2 bases; bases with no gene match: 5. The DNA of the CDR3 is TGTGCCAGCAGTTTACTCTCTAGCGGGATCACAGATACGCAGTATTTT. As protein: CASSLLSSGITDTQYF.

The table lists this clonotype with many counts. The chain recombines TRBV15 with TRBJ2-2; tentative D call: TRBD1 (6 bases). This CDR3 has 17 residues. Looked up from germline, CDR1 is LNHNV and CDR2 is YYDKDF (reference sequence). The V and J ends lost 0 bases and 3 bases respectively, with 14 bases between them. The CDR3 DNA reads TGTGCCACCAGCAGAGATCGCCCAGGGGCTTACACCGGGGAGCTGTTTTTT. Protein: CATSRDRPGAYTGELFF.